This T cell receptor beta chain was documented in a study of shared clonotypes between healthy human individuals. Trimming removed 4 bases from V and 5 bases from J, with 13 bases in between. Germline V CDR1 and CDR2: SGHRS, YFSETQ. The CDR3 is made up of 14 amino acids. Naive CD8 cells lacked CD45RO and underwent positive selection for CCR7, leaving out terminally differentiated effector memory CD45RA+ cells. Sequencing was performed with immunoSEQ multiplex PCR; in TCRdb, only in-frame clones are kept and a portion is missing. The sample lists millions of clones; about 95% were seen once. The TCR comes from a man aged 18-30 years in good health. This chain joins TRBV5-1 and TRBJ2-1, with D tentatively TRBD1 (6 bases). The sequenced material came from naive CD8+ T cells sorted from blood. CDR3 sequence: CASSDGQMNNEQFF. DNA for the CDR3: TGCGCCAGCAGCGACGGACAGATGAACAATGAGCAGTTCTTC.